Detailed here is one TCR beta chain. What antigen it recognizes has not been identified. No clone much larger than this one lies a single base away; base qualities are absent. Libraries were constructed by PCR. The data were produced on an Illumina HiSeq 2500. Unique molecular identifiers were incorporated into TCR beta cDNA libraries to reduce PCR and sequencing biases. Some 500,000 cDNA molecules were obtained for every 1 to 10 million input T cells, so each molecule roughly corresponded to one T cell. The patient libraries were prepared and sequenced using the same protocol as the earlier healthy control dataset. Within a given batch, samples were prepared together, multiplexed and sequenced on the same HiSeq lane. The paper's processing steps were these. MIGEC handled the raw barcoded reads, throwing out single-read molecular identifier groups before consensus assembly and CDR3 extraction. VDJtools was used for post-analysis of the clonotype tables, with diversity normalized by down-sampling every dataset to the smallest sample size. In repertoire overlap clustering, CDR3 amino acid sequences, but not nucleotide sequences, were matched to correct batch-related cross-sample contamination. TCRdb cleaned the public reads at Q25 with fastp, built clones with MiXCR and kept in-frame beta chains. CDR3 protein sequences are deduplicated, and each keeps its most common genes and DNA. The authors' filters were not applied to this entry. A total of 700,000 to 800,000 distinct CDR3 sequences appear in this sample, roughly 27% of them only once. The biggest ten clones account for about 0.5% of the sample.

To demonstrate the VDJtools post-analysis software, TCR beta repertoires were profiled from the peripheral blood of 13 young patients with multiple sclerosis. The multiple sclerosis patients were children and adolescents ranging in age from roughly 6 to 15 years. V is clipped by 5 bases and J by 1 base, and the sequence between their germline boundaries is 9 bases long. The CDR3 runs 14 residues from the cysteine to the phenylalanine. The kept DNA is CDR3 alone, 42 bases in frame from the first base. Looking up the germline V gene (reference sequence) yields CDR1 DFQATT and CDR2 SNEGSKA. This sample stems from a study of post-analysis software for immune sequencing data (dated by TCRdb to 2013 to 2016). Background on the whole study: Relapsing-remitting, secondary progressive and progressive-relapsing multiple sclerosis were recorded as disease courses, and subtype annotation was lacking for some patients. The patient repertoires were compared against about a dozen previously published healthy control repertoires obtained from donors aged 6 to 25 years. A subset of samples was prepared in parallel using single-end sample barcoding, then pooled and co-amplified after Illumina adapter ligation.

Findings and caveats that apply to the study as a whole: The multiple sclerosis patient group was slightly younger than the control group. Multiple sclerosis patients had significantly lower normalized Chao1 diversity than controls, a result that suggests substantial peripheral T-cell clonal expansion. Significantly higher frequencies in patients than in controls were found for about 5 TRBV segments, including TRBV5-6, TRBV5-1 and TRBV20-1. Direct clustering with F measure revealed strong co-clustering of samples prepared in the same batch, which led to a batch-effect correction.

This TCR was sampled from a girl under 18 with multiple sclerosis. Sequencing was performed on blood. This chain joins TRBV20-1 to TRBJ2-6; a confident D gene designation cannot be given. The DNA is TGCAGTGCTCCTAGTTCTTCTGGGGCCAACGTCCTGACTTTC. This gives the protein CSAPSSSGANVLTF.